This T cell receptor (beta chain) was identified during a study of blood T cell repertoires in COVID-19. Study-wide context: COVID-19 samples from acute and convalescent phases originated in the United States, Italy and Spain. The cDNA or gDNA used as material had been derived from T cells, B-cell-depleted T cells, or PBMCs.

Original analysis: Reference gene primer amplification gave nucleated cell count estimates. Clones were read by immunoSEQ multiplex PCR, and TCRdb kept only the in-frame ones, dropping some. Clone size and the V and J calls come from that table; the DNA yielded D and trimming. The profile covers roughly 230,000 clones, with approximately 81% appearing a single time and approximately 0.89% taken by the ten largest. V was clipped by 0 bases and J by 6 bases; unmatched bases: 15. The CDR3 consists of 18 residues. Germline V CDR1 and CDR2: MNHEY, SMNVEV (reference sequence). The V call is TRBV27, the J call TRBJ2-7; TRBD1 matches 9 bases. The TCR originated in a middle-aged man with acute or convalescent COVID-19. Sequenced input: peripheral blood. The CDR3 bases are TGTGCCAGCAGTTTATCGATCACTAGGGCCACAGGGGGCAGCGAGCAGTACTTC. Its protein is CASSLSITRATGGSEQYF.